A single sample gave rise to the 3 T cell receptor beta chains below, sequenced in a study of response to subunit inactivated influenza vaccine. Via MiXCR, TCRdb re-called the RT-PCR reads, giving one row per CDR3 protein. This table holds almost 600,000 distinct CDR3 sequences, less than 15% found once. Source: PBMCs from blood, taken 12 days after vaccination. The receptors shown here come from a man between 45 and 60 years old who received an inactivated influenza vaccine.

The table lists this clonotype with a few counts. This chain uses TRBV20-1 with TRBJ1-5; a possible D gene is TRBD1 (5 bases). Trimming took 5 bases from V and 0 from J, leaving 11 bases between them. Per germline, CDR1 DFQATT and CDR2 SNEGSKA (reference sequence). The CDR3 totals 14 residues. CDR3 residues: CSAGGVYSNQPQHF. CDR3 bases: TGCAGTGCTGGGGGGGTCTATAGCAATCAGCCCCAGCATTTT.

This clonotype has a count of ten or more. This CDR3 reads CASSRPGQGTYEQYF. CDR3 sequence (DNA): TGTGCCAGCAGCCGTCCGGGACAGGGGACCTACGAGCAGTACTTC. The chain joins TRBV3-1 to TRBJ2-7; TRBD1 matches 10 bases. CDR1 is LGHDT and CDR2 is YNNKEL in the germline V gene (reference sequence). The CDR3 is 15 amino acids. The junction had 5 bases not matched to a gene; V was cut back by 4 bases and J by 2 bases.

This clonotype was seen more than once but under ten times. V usage is TRBV10-3 and J usage is TRBJ2-6; D call uncertain. The CDR3 covers 13 residues. Germline V gene data show CDR1 as ENHRY and CDR2 as SYGVKD. V was shortened by 10 bases and J by 4 bases, with 11 bases between the two germline ends. The DNA for the CDR3 is TGTGCCACCACAACGACAGGGGCCAACGTCCTGACTTTC. This encodes CATTTTGANVLTF.